This T cell receptor beta chain stems from a study of blood T cell repertoires in COVID-19. Individuals aged about 18 to 95 years were recruited from 20 to 25 US areas. Clinical history reported by participants formed the basis on which cohorts were assigned. CDR1 LGHNA and CDR2 YNFKEQ come from the germline V gene. The CDR3 spans 14 residues. The trim removed 1 base at V and 4 bases at J, leaving 3 bases unmatched. This table comes from immunoSEQ multiplex PCR, and its TCRdb copy is limited to in-frame clones, with some not included. The data contain about 390,000 clones, around 87% of them seen just once; the ten biggest clones take up 10%.

This clonotype was obtained from a woman aged 45-65 years who had recovered from COVID-19. The chain carries TRBV4-2 and TRBJ1-1, with 7 positions matching TRBD1. The sequenced material came from PBMCs or T cells enriched from blood (not recorded which). CDR3 bases: TGTGCCAGCAGCCAAGGGGACAGAGTCACTGAAGCTTTCTTT. Its protein is CASSQGDRVTEAFF.